One sample yielded the 15 T cell receptor beta chains listed below, sequenced in a study of blood T cell repertoires in COVID-19. Libraries were prepared by immunoSEQ multiplex PCR; TCRdb keeps only in-frame clonotypes and omits some of them. This table has approximately 130,000 clones, approximately 83% appearing once. The sequencing sample was made of peripheral blood. The source is a woman aged 45-59 years who had recovered from COVID-19.

This sequence joins TRBV27 and TRBJ1-5; the D gene is possibly TRBD1 (6 bases). Germline CDR1 reads MNHEY; CDR2 reads SMNVEV (reference sequence). The CDR3 has 14 amino acids. Trimming cost V 3 bases and J 7 bases, with 13 bases left between them. The CDR3 reads CASSFDRLWQPQHF. The CDR3 region has the DNA TGTGCCAGCAGTTTTGACAGGTTATGGCAGCCCCAGCATTTT.

This chain links TRBV5-1 with TRBJ2-7; weak D call: TRBD1 (6 bases). The V and J ends lost 5 bases and 7 bases respectively, with 13 bases between them. The CDR3 consists of 12 residues. The germline CDR1 and CDR2 sequences are SGHRS and YFSETQ. The CDR3 loop reads CASRPDRSEQYF. The CDR3 DNA is TGCGCCAGCAGGCCCGACAGGAGTGAGCAGTACTTC.

This chain uses TRBV11-2 with TRBJ1-1; 7 bases are shared with TRBD1. Germline CDR1 SGHAT, CDR2 FQNNGV. V shed 2 bases, J shed 0 bases, and the junction held 3 bases outside the gene matches. This CDR3 spans 15 amino acids. CDR3 nucleotides: TGTGCCAGCAGCTTAATGGGACAGCTGAACACTGAAGCTTTCTTT. It encodes CASSLMGQLNTEAFF.

The table lists this clone with a few counts. The chain is built from TRBV7-8 and TRBJ2-7; TRBD1 matches at 12 bases. Germline V lookup: CDR1 SGHVS, CDR2 FQNEAQ. The CDR3 covers 17 residues. Trimming at V came to 5 bases and at J to 6 bases, leaving 14 bases not matched to a gene. The CDR3 sequence: CASSGITGTGGLREQYF. CDR3 DNA: TGTGCCAGCAGCGGAATTACCGGGACAGGGGGCCTGCGCGAGCAGTACTTC. The complete variable domain, with remaining parts taken from reference TRBV7-8 and TRBJ2-7, reads GAGVSQSPRYKVAKRGQDVALRCDPISGHVSLFWYQQALGQGPEFLTYFQNEAQLDKSGLPSDRFFAERPEGSVSTLKIQRTQQEDSAVYLCASSGITGTGGLREQYFGPGTRLTVT.

This chain connects TRBV7-8 to TRBJ1-2, with D maybe TRBD1 (5 bases). The CDR3 covers 15 residues. Between the trimmed V and J ends, which lost 3 bases and 11 bases, there was a span of 22 bases. Germline loops: CDR1 SGHVS, CDR2 FQNEAQ. The CDR3 protein is CASSFTEAGESFYTF. CDR3 bases: TGTGCCAGCAGCTTTACCGAGGCGGGGGAATCCTTTTACACCTTC.

The rearrangement uses TRBV5-1 and TRBJ2-2; perhaps TRBD1 as D (5 bases). V lost 1 base and J lost 4, with 11 bases in between. CDR1 and CDR2 (germline): SGHRS, YFSETQ. The CDR3 has 15 residues. CDR3 region: CASSLLGPGTGELFF. As DNA, the CDR3 is TGCGCCAGCAGCTTGCTGGGGCCCGGCACCGGGGAGCTGTTTTTT.

The DNA for the CDR3 is TGTGCCAGCAGGGGACTAGCGACCTACGAGCAGTACTTC. Its translation: CASRGLATYEQYF. V usage is TRBV5-5 and J usage is TRBJ2-7; 10 bases are a match to TRBD2. V shed 5 bases, J shed 2 bases, and the junction held 1 base outside the gene matches. Germline lookup yields CDR1 SGHKS and CDR2 YYEKEE (reference sequence). The CDR3 covers 13 residues. Drawing the rest from reference TRBV5-5 and TRBJ2-7, the complete variable domain is DAGVTQSPTHLIKTRGQQVTLRCSPISGHKSVSWYQQVLGQGPQFIFQYYEKEERGRGNFPDRFSARQFPNYSSELNVNALLLGDSALYLCASRGLATYEQYFGPGTRLTVT.

The DNA of the CDR3 is TGTGCCAGCAGCTTACAGGTAGGAACCTACGAGCAGTACTTC. Translated: CASSLQVGTYEQYF. This rearrangement joins TRBV5-6 to TRBJ2-7; a weak D match, TRBD1 (5 bases). Per germline, CDR1 SGHDT and CDR2 YYEEEE. The CDR3 is 14 amino acids. V was pared by 2 bases and J by 2 bases, with 11 bases between.

The chain links TRBV10-3 to TRBJ2-5; 12 bases fit TRBD2. Germline lookup yields CDR1 ENHRY and CDR2 SYGVKD. This CDR3 spans 17 amino acids. The junction had 14 bases not matched to a gene; V was cut back by 10 bases and J by 2 bases. In DNA form, the CDR3 reads TGTGCCACTCTTACCGGACTAGCGGGGAAGTTTCAAGAGACCCAGTACTTC. Translation: CATLTGLAGKFQETQYF.

The chain joins TRBV5-6 to TRBJ1-2; 7 positions match TRBD1. The CDR3 has 12 residues. Per the germline V gene, CDR1 is SGHDT and CDR2 is YYEEEE. V lost 4 bases to trimming and J lost 7 bases; unmatched junction nucleotides: 4. The chain's CDR3 is CASSRQGSGYTF. The CDR3 coding sequence is TGTGCCAGCAGCCGACAGGGAAGTGGCTACACCTTC. Based on the CDR3 plus reference TRBV5-6 and TRBJ1-2, the full variable domain is DAGVTQSPTHLIKTRGQQVTLRCSPKSGHDTVSWYQQALGQGPQFIFQYYEEEERQRGNFPDRFSGHQFPNYSSELNVNALLLGDSALYLCASSRQGSGYTFGSGTRLTVV.

CDR3 region: CAWSLGWTGPRGYTF. The DNA for the CDR3 is TGTGCCTGGAGTCTCGGATGGACAGGGCCTCGAGGCTACACCTTC. V is TRBV30 and J is TRBJ1-2; 8 bases match TRBD1. Germline V gene sequence: CDR1 GTSNPN, CDR2 SVGIG (reference sequence). The CDR3 is 15 amino acids. V was clipped by 2 bases and J by 8 bases; unmatched bases: 13.

V and J are TRBV14 and TRBJ1-1; D remains unclear. Trimming removed 4 bases from V and 7 bases from J, with 13 bases in between. Germline CDR1 SGHDN, CDR2 FVKESK. The CDR3 consists of 13 residues. CDR3 in DNA: TGTGCCAGCAGCCCACAAGCCCGGGGTGAAGCTTTCTTT. Encoded protein: CASSPQARGEAFF.

The V and J genes are TRBV27 and TRBJ1-6; maybe TRBD1 (6 bases). Germline CDR1 reads MNHEY; CDR2 reads SMNVEV (reference sequence). V was pared by 5 bases and J by 8 bases, with 19 bases between. The CDR3 is 16 amino acids. CDR3: CASSLNRVRGDSPLHF. The CDR3, as DNA: TGTGCCAGCAGTCTCAACAGGGTTCGGGGGGATTCACCCCTCCACTTT.

This chain connects TRBV18 to TRBJ1-2, with a possible D match to TRBD1 (5 bases). The V and J ends lost 0 bases and 3 bases respectively, with 11 bases between them. CDR1 and CDR2 from the germline V gene are KGHSH and LQKENI. The CDR3 sequence is 15 residues long. CDR3 DNA: TGTGCCAGCTCACCACCAATCTCGGGGGACTATGGCTACACCTTC. Protein sequence: CASSPPISGDYGYTF.

This clone was recorded only once. The chain is built from TRBV7-2 and TRBJ2-7; 8 bases are shared with TRBD1. Germline lookup yields CDR1 SGHTA and CDR2 FQGNSA. V gave up 7 bases and J gave up 4 bases; unmatched junction bases: 9. This CDR3 has 14 amino acids. CDR3 residues: CASIRGQGAYEQYF. As DNA, the CDR3 is TGTGCCAGCATCAGGGGGCAGGGGGCGTACGAGCAGTACTTC.